This T cell receptor beta chain emerged from a study of T cells in localized non-small cell lung cancer. Only in-frame clones appear in the TCRdb table, and some are missing; sequencing was by immunoSEQ multiplex PCR. The sample consists of fewer than 25,000 clones, approximately 87% of them appearing once. The CDR3 spans 16 residues. CDR1 is MNHEY and CDR2 is SMNVEV in the germline V gene (reference sequence). V was clipped by 4 bases and J by 8 bases; unmatched bases: 9. Sequences were derived from peripheral blood, sampled before any cancer treatment. This chain connects TRBV27 to TRBJ2-1; the match to TRBD2 covers 12 bases. This clonotype originated in a woman aged 35 to 69 with stage I lung adenocarcinoma. The CDR3 nucleotides are TGTGCCAGCAGTTCCCTGACTAGCGGGGGTATCTATGAGCAGTTCTTC. It specifies CASSSLTSGGIYEQFF.